This record looks at one T cell receptor beta chain sequence and its context. No antigen is known for it. Germline V lookup: CDR1 MGHRA, CDR2 YSYEKL. Deletions cut 0 bases from V and 3 bases from J, with 12 bases between. The CDR3 spans 15 residues. This entry belongs to a study of T cell responses to AZD1222 COVID-19 vaccine. Overall study findings and caveats: Donor demographics were predominantly white British with a female majority; clonal diversity may be underestimated. Dominant CD4 TCR responses targeted spike regions 160-218 and 743-854.

Pooled samples include second doses given at about 4 or 12 weeks. The table came from immunoSEQ multiplex PCR; TCRdb's copy has only in-frame clones and leaves some out. Here the sample spans 120,000 or so clones, 94% being singletons. V and J are TRBV4-1 and TRBJ2-7, with D uncertain. This TCR came from an adult who received the AZD1222 COVID-19 vaccine. Specimen: peripheral blood, collected 28 days after the second AZD1222 dose. The CDR3 protein is CASSQDSTGYYEQYF. In DNA form, the CDR3 reads TGCGCCAGCAGCCAAGATTCGACGGGTTACTACGAGCAGTACTTC.